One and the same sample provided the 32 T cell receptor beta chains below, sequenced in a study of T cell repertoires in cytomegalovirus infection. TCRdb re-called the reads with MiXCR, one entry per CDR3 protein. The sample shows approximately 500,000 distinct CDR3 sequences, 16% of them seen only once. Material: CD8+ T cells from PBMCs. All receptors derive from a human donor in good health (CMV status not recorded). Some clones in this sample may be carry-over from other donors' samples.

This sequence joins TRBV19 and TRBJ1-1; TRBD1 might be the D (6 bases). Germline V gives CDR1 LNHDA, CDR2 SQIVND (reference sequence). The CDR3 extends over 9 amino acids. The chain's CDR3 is CGSGGEAFF. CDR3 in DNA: TGTGGAAGCGGGGGCGAAGCTTTCTTT.

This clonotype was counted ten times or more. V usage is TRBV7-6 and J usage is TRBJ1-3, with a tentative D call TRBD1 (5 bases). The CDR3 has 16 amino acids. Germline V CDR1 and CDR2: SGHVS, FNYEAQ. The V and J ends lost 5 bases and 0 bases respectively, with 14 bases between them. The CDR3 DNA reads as TGTGCCAGCAGCCCCGACAGTTCTAGCTCTGGAAACACCATATATTTT. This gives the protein CASSPDSSSSGNTIYF.

CDR3 in amino acids: CASSLSGLVYEQYF. The DNA for the CDR3 is TGTGCCAGCAGTTTAAGCGGGTTGGTCTACGAGCAGTACTTC. The chain couples TRBV27 to TRBJ2-7; tentatively, D is TRBD2 (6 bases). Germline-derived CDR1 and CDR2 are MNHEY and SMNVEV (reference sequence). This CDR3 is 14 amino acids long. Trimming left V 2 bases short and J 3 bases short, with 11 bases between.

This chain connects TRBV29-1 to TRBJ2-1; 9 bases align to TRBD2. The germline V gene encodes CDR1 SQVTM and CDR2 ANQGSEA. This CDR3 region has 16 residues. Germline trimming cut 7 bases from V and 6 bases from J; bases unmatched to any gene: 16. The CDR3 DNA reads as TGCAGCGATCCGGCCTTAGCGGGAGAAAGGTGCAATGAGCAGTTCTTC. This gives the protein CSDPALAGERCNEQFF.

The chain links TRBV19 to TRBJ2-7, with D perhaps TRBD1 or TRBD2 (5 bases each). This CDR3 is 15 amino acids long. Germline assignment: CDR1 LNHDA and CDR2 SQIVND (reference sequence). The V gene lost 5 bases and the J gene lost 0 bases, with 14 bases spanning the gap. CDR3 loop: CASSLQGEPSYEQYF. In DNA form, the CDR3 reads TGTGCCAGTAGTCTTCAGGGAGAACCCTCCTACGAGCAGTACTTC.

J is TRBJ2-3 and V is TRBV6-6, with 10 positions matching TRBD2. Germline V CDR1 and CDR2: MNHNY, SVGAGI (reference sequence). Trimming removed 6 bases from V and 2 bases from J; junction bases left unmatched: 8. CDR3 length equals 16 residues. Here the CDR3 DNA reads TGTGCCAGCAGACCTAGCGGGGGCCTACTCACAGATACGCAGTATTTT. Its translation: CASRPSGGLLTDTQYF.

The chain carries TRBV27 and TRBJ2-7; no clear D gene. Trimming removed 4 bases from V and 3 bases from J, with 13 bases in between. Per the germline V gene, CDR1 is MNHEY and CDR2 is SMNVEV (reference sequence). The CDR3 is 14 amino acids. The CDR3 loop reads CASSSPGNHYEQYF. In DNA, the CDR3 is TGTGCCAGCAGTTCTCCGGGCAATCACTACGAGCAGTACTTC.

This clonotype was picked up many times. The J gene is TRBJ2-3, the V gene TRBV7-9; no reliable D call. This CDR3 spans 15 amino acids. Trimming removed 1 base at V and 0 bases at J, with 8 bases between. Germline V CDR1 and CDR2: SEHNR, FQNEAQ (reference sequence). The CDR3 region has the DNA TGTGCCAGCAGCTTAGACTGGGTGAGCACAGATACGCAGTATTTT. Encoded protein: CASSLDWVSTDTQYF.

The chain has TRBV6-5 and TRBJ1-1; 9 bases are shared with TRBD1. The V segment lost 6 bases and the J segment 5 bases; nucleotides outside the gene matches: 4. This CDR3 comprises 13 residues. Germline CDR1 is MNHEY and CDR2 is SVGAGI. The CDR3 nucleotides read TGTGCCAGCAGGACAGGGGGTAGGACTGAAGCTTTCTTT. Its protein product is CASRTGGRTEAFF.

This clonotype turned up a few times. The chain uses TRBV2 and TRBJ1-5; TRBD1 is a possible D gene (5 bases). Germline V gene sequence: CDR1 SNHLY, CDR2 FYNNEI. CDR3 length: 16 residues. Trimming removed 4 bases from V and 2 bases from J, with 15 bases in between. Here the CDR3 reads CASSAPGGRRNQPQHF. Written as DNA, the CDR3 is TGTGCCAGCAGTGCCCCGGGGGGGAGACGCAATCAGCCCCAGCATTTT.

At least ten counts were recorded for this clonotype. In DNA form, the CDR3 reads TGCGCCAGCAGCCCACTCCGGGACAGAAATTCACCCCTCCACTTT. This codes for CASSPLRDRNSPLHF. The chain is built from TRBV4-1 and TRBJ1-6; 7 bases map to TRBD1. Per the germline V gene, CDR1 is MGHRA and CDR2 is YSYEKL. This CDR3 region has 15 residues. Losses at the gene ends were 4 bases for V and 7 bases for J; bases not matched to a gene: 7.

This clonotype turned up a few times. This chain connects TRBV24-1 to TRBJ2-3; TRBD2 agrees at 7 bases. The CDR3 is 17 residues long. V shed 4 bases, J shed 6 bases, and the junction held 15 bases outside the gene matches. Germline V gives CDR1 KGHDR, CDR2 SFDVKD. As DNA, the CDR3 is TGTGCCACCAGTGACCCTCAGGACCCCGGGGGAGGGGATACGCAGTATTTT. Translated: CATSDPQDPGGGDTQYF.

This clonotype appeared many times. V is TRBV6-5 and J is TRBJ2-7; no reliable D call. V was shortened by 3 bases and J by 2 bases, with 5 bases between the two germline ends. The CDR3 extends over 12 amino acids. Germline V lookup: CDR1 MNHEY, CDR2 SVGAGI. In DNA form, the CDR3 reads TGTGCCAGCAGTTATCCCCCCTACGAGCAGTACTTC. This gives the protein CASSYPPYEQYF.

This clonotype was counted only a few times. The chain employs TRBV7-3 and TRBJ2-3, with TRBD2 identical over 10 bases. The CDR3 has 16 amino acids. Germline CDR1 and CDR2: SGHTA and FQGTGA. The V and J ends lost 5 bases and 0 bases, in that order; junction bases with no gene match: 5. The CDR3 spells CASSRGTSVSTDTQYF. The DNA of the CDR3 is TGTGCCAGCAGCCGCGGGACTAGCGTGAGCACAGATACGCAGTATTTT.

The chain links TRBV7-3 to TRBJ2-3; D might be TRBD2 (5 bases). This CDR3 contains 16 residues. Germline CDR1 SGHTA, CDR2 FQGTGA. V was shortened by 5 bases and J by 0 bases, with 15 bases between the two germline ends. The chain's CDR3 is CASSPLEGPSTDTQYF. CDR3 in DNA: TGTGCCAGCAGCCCCCTTGAGGGCCCTAGCACAGATACGCAGTATTTT.

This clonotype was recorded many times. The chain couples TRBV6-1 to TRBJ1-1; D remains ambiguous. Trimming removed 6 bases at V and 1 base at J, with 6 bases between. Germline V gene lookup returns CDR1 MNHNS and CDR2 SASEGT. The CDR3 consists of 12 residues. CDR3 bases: TGTGCCAGCAGCGCTCAGAACACTGAAGCTTTCTTT. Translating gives CASSAQNTEAFF.

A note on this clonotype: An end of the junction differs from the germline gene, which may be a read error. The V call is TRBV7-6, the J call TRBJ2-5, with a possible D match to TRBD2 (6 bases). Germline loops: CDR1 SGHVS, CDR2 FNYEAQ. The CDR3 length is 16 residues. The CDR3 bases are TGTGCTAGCAGCTTAGGCAGGGCGGGATTTGAGGAGACCCAGTACTTC. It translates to CASSLGRAGFEETQYF. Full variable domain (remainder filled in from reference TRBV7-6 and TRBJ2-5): GAGVSQSPRYKVTKRGQDVALRCDPISGHVSLYWYRQALGQGPEFLTYFNYEAQQDKSGLPNDRFSAERPEGSISTLTIQRTEQRDSAMYRCASSLGRAGFEETQYFGPGTRLLVL.

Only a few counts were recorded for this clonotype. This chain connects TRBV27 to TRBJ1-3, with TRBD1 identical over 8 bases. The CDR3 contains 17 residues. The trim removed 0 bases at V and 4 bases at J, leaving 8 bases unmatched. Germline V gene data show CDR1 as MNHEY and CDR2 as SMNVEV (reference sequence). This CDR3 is CASSLSAGTGPGNTIYF. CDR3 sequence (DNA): TGTGCCAGCAGTTTATCCGCCGGGACAGGACCCGGAAACACCATATATTTT.

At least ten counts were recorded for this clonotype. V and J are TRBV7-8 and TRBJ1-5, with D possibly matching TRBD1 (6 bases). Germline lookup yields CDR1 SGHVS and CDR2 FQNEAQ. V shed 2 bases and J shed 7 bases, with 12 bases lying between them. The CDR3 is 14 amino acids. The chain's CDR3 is CASSLRRGPQPQHF. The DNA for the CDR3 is TGTGCCAGCAGCTTAAGGCGGGGGCCCCAGCCCCAGCATTTT.

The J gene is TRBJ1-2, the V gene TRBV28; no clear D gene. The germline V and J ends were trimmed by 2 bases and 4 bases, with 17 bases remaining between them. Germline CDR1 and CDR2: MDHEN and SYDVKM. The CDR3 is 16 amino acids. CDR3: CASSLREAGYFYGYTF. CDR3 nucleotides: TGTGCCAGCAGTTTAAGGGAGGCAGGCTACTTCTATGGCTACACCTTC.

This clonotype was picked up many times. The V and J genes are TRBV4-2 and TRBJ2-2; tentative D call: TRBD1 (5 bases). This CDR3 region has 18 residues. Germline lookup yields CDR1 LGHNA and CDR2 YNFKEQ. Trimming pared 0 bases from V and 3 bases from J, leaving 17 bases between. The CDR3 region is CASSQERAGLRDTGELFF. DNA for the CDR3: TGTGCCAGCAGCCAAGAAAGAGCCGGCCTCAGGGACACCGGGGAGCTGTTTTTT.

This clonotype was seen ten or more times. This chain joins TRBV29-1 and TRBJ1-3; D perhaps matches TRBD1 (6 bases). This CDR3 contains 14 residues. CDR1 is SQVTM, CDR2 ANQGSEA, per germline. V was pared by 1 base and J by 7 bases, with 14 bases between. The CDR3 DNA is TGCAGCGTTGAAGCTCCGGGAGGGGGTAACACCATATATTTT. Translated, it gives CSVEAPGGGNTIYF.

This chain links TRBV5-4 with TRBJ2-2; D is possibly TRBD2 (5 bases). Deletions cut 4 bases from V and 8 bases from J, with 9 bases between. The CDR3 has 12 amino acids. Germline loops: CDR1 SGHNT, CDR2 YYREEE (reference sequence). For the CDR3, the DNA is TGTGCCAGCAGCGGGAGCCCGGGGGAGCTGTTTTTT. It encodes CASSGSPGELFF.

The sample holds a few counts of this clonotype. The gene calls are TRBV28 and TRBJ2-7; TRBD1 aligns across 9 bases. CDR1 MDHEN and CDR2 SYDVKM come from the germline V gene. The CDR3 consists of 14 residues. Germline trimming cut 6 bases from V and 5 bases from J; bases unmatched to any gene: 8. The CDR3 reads CASRIPQGANEQYF. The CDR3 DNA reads TGTGCCAGCAGAATCCCACAGGGGGCCAACGAGCAGTACTTC.

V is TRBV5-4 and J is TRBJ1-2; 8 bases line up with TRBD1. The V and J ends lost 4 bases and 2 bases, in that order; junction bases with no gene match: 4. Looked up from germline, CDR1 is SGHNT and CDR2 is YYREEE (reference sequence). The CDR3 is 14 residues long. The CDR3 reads CASSMQGANYGYTF. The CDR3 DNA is TGTGCCAGCAGCATGCAGGGGGCGAACTATGGCTACACCTTC.

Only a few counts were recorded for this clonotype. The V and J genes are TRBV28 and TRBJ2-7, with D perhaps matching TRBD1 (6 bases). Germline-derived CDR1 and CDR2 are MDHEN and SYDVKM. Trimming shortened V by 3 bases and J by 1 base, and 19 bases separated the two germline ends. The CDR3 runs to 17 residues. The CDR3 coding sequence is TGTGCCAGCAGTTTCACCCGGCACAGGGCCCTGTCCTACGAGCAGTACTTC. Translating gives CASSFTRHRALSYEQYF.

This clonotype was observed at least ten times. CDR3 loop: CASSQGDRGTGELFF. The CDR3 bases are TGCGCCAGCAGCCAGGGGGACAGGGGTACCGGGGAGCTGTTTTTT. V gene TRBV4-1 combines with J gene TRBJ2-2, with TRBD1 matching over 10 bases. V dropped 3 bases and J dropped 5; count of bases not matched to a gene: 3. The CDR3 runs 15 residues. Germline CDR1 reads MGHRA; CDR2 reads YSYEKL.

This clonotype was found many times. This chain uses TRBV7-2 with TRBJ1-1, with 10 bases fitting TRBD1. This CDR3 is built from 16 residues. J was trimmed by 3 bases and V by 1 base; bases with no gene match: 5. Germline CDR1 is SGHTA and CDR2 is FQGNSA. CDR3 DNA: TGTGCCAGCAGCTTAGGGGACAGGGGATGGGACACTGAAGCTTTCTTT. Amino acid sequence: CASSLGDRGWDTEAFF.

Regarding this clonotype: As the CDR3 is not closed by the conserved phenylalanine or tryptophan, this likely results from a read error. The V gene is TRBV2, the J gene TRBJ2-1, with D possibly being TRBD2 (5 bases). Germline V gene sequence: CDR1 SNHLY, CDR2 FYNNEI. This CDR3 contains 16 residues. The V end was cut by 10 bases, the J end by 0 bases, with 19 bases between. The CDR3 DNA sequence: TGTGCCACCCAGCGGAAGCCGATGAGCTCCTACAATGAGCAGTTCTAC. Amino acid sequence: CATQRKPMSSYNEQFY.

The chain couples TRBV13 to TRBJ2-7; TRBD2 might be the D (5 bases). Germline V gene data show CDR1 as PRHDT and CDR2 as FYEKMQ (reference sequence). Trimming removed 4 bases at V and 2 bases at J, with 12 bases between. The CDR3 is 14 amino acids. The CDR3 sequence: CASSYGAVTYEQYF. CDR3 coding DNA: TGTGCCAGCAGCTACGGAGCGGTGACCTACGAGCAGTACTTC.

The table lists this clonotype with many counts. The CDR3 is CASSQGQGAGNEQFF. The CDR3 coding sequence is TGCGCCAGCAGCCAAGGACAGGGGGCGGGGAATGAGCAGTTCTTC. The chain recombines TRBV4-1 with TRBJ2-1, with 10 bases lining up with TRBD1. The J segment lost 7 bases and the V segment lost 1 base, leaving 4 bases of the junction unmatched. The CDR3 consists of 15 residues. In germline, CDR1 is MGHRA, CDR2 YSYEKL.

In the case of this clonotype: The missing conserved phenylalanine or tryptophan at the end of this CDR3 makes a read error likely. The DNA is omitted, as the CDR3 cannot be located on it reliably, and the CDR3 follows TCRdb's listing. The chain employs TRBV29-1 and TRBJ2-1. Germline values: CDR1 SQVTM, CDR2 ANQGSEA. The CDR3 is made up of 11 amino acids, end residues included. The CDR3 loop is CSVEAYNEQLL.